The 32 T cell receptor beta chains below were found in one sample sequenced in a study of blood T cell repertoires in COVID-19 (dated by TCRdb to 2020 to 2022). Libraries were constructed by the immunoSEQ multiplex PCR assay. TCRdb took this table from immuneACCESS and kept in-frame rearrangements with V and J called. Such tables lack part of the clones; where checked against another copy, unresolved V genes explain under half of the gap, and the rest is unexplained. In all, the sample holds around 300,000 clones, and approximately 92% of those were seen once. The leading ten clones occupy less than 2.5% of the sample. The sequencing sample was made of PBMCs or T cells enriched from blood (not recorded which). These receptors were collected from a woman aged 18 to 35 who had recovered from COVID-19.

The chain uses TRBV15 and TRBJ2-7; 11 bases align to TRBD1. Trimming cost V 3 bases and J 6 bases; bases outside gene matches: 4. The germline gives CDR1 LNHNV, CDR2 YYDKDF (reference sequence). CDR3 size: 14 residues. The CDR3 nucleotides read TGTGCCACCAGCAGCTTTGGGACAGGGGGCGAGCAGTACTTC. Translating it yields CATSSFGTGGEQYF.

The gene calls are TRBV6-5 and TRBJ2-3, with 8 bases aligning to TRBD2. The CDR3 sequence is 14 residues long. Trimming removed 5 bases from V and 4 bases from J; junction bases left unmatched: 5. Germline V gene data show CDR1 as MNHEY and CDR2 as SVGAGI. This chain's CDR3 is CASSRVAGPDTQYF. In nucleotides, the CDR3 is TGTGCCAGCAGTCGAGTAGCGGGGCCAGATACGCAGTATTTT.

The chain combines TRBV20-1 with TRBJ2-1; 9 bases fit TRBD2. Germline assignment: CDR1 DFQATT and CDR2 SNEGSKA (reference sequence). The CDR3 consists of 13 residues. The ends lost 3 bases at V and 5 bases at J; junction bases unmatched: 2. CDR3 bases: TGCAGTGCTAGTGCGGGGGGGAACAATGAGCAGTTCTTC. Translated, it gives CSASAGGNNEQFF.

This clone occurred once. The rearrangement links TRBV6-5 to TRBJ1-4, with 8 bases aligning to TRBD1. CDR3 size: 14 residues. Per the germline V gene, CDR1 is MNHEY and CDR2 is SVGAGI. The V and J ends lost 2 bases and 10 bases, in that order; junction bases with no gene match: 6. CDR3 loop: CASSYGAGGIKLFF. The CDR3 DNA sequence: TGTGCCAGCAGTTACGGGGCAGGGGGCATAAAACTGTTTTTT.

The rearrangement links TRBV28 to TRBJ1-6; D gene uncertain. Germline CDR1 MDHEN, CDR2 SYDVKM. The CDR3 spans 16 residues. Trimming left V 3 bases short and J 0 bases short, with 9 bases between. In DNA form, the CDR3 reads TGTGCCAGCAGTTTTCTGGAGATCTCCTATAATTCACCCCTCCACTTT. This gives the protein CASSFLEISYNSPLHF.

This sequence joins TRBV2 and TRBJ2-2; D uncertain. CDR3 length equals 14 residues. V was cut by 2 bases and J by 5 bases, with 9 bases left in between. In germline, CDR1 is SNHLY, CDR2 FYNNEI. The CDR3 is CASSELVRTGELFF. The DNA for the CDR3 is TGTGCCAGCAGTGAACTGGTGAGGACCGGGGAGCTGTTTTTT.

The J gene is TRBJ2-7, the V gene TRBV6-5, with a weak D call TRBD2 (5 bases). Trimming took off 6 bases at V and 2 bases at J, with 8 bases between the two ends. This CDR3 has 12 amino acids. CDR1 is MNHEY and CDR2 is SVGAGI in the germline V gene. The CDR3 here is CASRHGAYEQYF. The DNA for the CDR3 is TGTGCCAGCAGACACGGGGCCTACGAGCAGTACTTC.

V is TRBV2 and J is TRBJ2-5; 12 positions agree with TRBD2. CDR1 is SNHLY, CDR2 FYNNEI, per germline. This CDR3 spans 14 amino acids. The junction had 1 base not matched to a gene; V was cut back by 5 bases and J by 3 bases. The CDR3 DNA sequence: TGTGCCAGCAGTCGACTAGCGGGGGAAGAGACCCAGTACTTC. Protein: CASSRLAGEETQYF.

The V gene is TRBV10-1, the J gene TRBJ2-5; 11 positions match TRBD2. Germline V lookup: CDR1 WNHNN, CDR2 SYGVQD (reference sequence). Losses at the gene ends were 6 bases for V and 1 base for J; bases not matched to a gene: 10. CDR3 size: 17 residues. DNA of the CDR3: TGCGCCAGCAGGATACGGGCTAGCGGGGGGCGCCAAGAGACCCAGTACTTC. Protein product: CASRIRASGGRQETQYF.

The chain recombines TRBV5-1 with TRBJ2-3; TRBD2 matches 7 bases. The V gene's germline CDR1 is SGHRS and CDR2 YFSETQ. This CDR3 spans 14 amino acids. The ends lost 4 bases at V and 1 base at J; junction bases unmatched: 3. In nucleotides, the CDR3 is TGCGCCAGCAGCCCGGCGGGGGGCACAGATACGCAGTATTTT. Translation gives CASSPAGGTDTQYF.

This sequence joins TRBV6-5 and TRBJ2-4; 7 bases line up with TRBD1. CDR3 length: 14 residues. V was pared by 6 bases and J by 8 bases, with 10 bases of the junction left unmatched. Germline CDR1 and CDR2: MNHEY and SVGAGI. CDR3 DNA sequence: TGTGCCAGCAGAGACGACAGGGCCGAAGACATTCAGTACTTC. Translated, it gives CASRDDRAEDIQYF.

The table lists this clone with a count of one. This chain connects TRBV12-5 to TRBJ1-2; D gene uncertain. This CDR3 has 14 amino acids. In germline, CDR1 is LGHNT, CDR2 FRNRAP. Between the trimmed V and J ends, which lost 6 bases and 0 bases, there was a span of 11 bases. The CDR3 sequence: CASGNRLSNYGYTF. Written as DNA, the CDR3 is TGTGCTAGTGGGAACAGATTATCTAACTATGGCTACACCTTC.

V is TRBV4-2 and J is TRBJ2-3; the match to TRBD2 covers 9 bases. The length of the CDR3 is 17 residues. The J segment lost 8 bases and the V segment lost 0 bases, leaving 12 bases of the junction unmatched. The V gene's germline CDR1 is LGHNA and CDR2 YNFKEQ. CDR3 loop: CASSQDGSGGLVGTQYF. In nucleotides, the CDR3 is TGTGCCAGCAGCCAAGATGGGAGCGGGGGGTTGGTTGGTACGCAGTATTTT.

The genes are TRBV7-9 and TRBJ2-7; D perhaps matches TRBD2 (6 bases). This CDR3 is 15 amino acids long. The V gene's germline CDR1 is SEHNR and CDR2 FQNEAQ (reference sequence). Trimming shortened V by 4 bases and J by 2 bases, and 15 bases separated the two germline ends. The CDR3 spells CASSSMGLTTYEQYF. The CDR3 DNA reads as TGTGCCAGCAGCTCAATGGGACTCACTACCTACGAGCAGTACTTC.

This chain connects TRBV6-5 to TRBJ1-6; TRBD1 matches 7 bases. Looked up from germline, CDR1 is MNHEY and CDR2 is SVGAGI. The V and J ends lost 2 bases and 10 bases, in that order; junction bases with no gene match: 11. This CDR3 is built from 16 residues. The CDR3 loop reads CASSYEGARRGSPLHF. CDR3 sequence (DNA): TGTGCCAGCAGTTACGAGGGGGCCCGGAGAGGGTCACCCCTCCACTTT.

This CDR3 is CASSPLAGVSYEQYF. The CDR3 nucleotides are TGTGCCAGCTCACCACTAGCGGGGGTATCCTACGAGCAGTACTTC. The V call is TRBV18, the J call TRBJ2-7; TRBD2 agrees at 9 bases. Germline CDR1 is KGHSH and CDR2 is LQKENI. V trimming: 1 base; J trimming: 1 base; junction bases outside the gene matches: 2. The CDR3 is made up of 15 amino acids.

CDR3 DNA sequence: TGTGCCAGCCGGGGCCCAGGGGGCCTAACTAATGAAAAACTGTTTTTT. As protein: CASRGPGGLTNEKLFF. The rearrangement joins TRBV7-9 to TRBJ1-4, with 8 positions matching TRBD1. Germline CDR1 SEHNR, CDR2 FQNEAQ (reference sequence). The CDR3 loop spans 16 amino acids. V was clipped by 8 bases and J by 1 base; unmatched bases: 9.

The chain couples TRBV7-2 to TRBJ1-2; D possibly corresponds to TRBD1 (6 bases). This CDR3 has 15 amino acids. Trimming shortened V by 5 bases and J by 5 bases, and 18 bases separated the two germline ends. CDR1 is SGHTA and CDR2 is FQGNSA in the germline V gene. The CDR3 DNA is TGTGCCAGCAGCCTATTCCAGGGGTTAGGGTATGGCTACACCTTC. It encodes CASSLFQGLGYGYTF.

The chain is built from TRBV4-1 and TRBJ1-2; 8 bases fit TRBD1. Germline V gives CDR1 MGHRA, CDR2 YSYEKL. V lost 1 base and J lost 8; bases outside the gene matches: 15. This CDR3 comprises 17 residues. The CDR3: CASSQGAGGAPTEGYTF. Written as DNA, the CDR3 is TGCGCCAGCAGCCAAGGTGCAGGGGGCGCTCCCACGGAAGGCTACACCTTC.

The rearrangement links TRBV15 to TRBJ1-5, with a possible D match to TRBD1 (6 bases). This CDR3 comprises 20 residues. Trimming took off 0 bases at V and 0 bases at J, with 21 bases between the two ends. In germline, CDR1 is LNHNV, CDR2 YYDKDF (reference sequence). The CDR3 sequence: CATSRDYRDTSAYSNQPQHF. In nucleotides, the CDR3 is TGTGCCACCAGCAGAGATTACCGGGACACGTCTGCTTATAGCAATCAGCCCCAGCATTTT.

In regard to this clone: Additional DNA sequences in this sample encode the identical CDR3. V and J are TRBV28 and TRBJ1-4; 9 bases agree with TRBD1. The CDR3 spans 15 residues. V was pared by 3 bases and J by 5 bases, with 4 bases of the junction left unmatched. Looked up from germline, CDR1 is MDHEN and CDR2 is SYDVKM. Here the CDR3 reads CASSLLGQGNEKLFF. The CDR3 DNA reads as TGTGCCAGCAGTTTGTTGGGACAGGGAAATGAAAAACTGTTTTTT. The variable domain in full, with the rest retrieved from reference TRBV28 and TRBJ1-4, is DVKVTQSSRYLVKRTGEKVFLECVQDMDHENMFWYRQDPGLGLRLIYFSYDVKMKEKGDIPEGYSVSREKKERFSLILESASTNQTSMYLCASSLLGQGNEKLFFGSGTQLSVL.

Here the CDR3 DNA reads TGTGCCAGCAGCTTCCTGGGAGGGAGTAGCAATCAGCCCCAGCATTTT. This gives the protein CASSFLGGSSNQPQHF. The chain carries TRBV5-6 and TRBJ1-5; no definite D call. The length of the CDR3 is 16 residues. Per the germline V gene, CDR1 is SGHDT and CDR2 is YYEEEE. V was pared by 2 bases and J by 0 bases, with 12 bases between.

The chain couples TRBV27 to TRBJ2-3; TRBD1 aligns across 9 bases. V lost 4 bases and J lost 1; bases outside the gene matches: 3. CDR1 is MNHEY, CDR2 SMNVEV, per germline (reference sequence). This CDR3 spans 15 amino acids. As DNA, the CDR3 is TGTGCCAGCAGTTCCTGGGACAGGGGCACAGATACGCAGTATTTT. Translation: CASSSWDRGTDTQYF.

The rearrangement links TRBV29-1 to TRBJ1-2; D possibly corresponds to TRBD1 (5 bases). Germline CDR1 SQVTM, CDR2 ANQGSEA. This CDR3 region has 14 residues. V was clipped by 1 base and J by 2 bases, with 11 bases between them. CDR3 sequence reads: CSVEGRGQNYGYTF. The CDR3 bases are TGCAGCGTTGAAGGGCGGGGCCAGAACTATGGCTACACCTTC.

This sequence joins TRBV19 and TRBJ1-5; D not certain. The CDR3 totals 14 residues. Germline CDR1 is LNHDA and CDR2 is SQIVND (reference sequence). V was cut by 3 bases and J by 1 base, with 7 bases left in between. CDR3 bases: TGTGCCAGTAGTATCGCGGCGAGCAATCAGCCCCAGCATTTT. This codes for CASSIAASNQPQHF.

The chain uses TRBV30 and TRBJ1-5, with D uncertain. Trimming shortened V by 2 bases and J by 5 bases, and 10 bases separated the two germline ends. The CDR3 is 13 amino acids. CDR1 and CDR2 (germline): GTSNPN, SVGIG (reference sequence). CDR3: CAWSIEGDQPQHF. The CDR3, as DNA: TGTGCCTGGAGTATTGAGGGAGATCAGCCCCAGCATTTT.

This chain uses TRBV4-2 with TRBJ2-7, with D possibly matching TRBD1 (6 bases). CDR3 length: 13 residues. V lost 6 bases and J 2 bases, leaving 11 bases between the germline ends. CDR1 is LGHNA, CDR2 YNFKEQ, per germline. CDR3 sequence reads: CASSPTGTYEQYF. The CDR3 region has the DNA TGTGCCAGCAGTCCGACAGGAACCTACGAGCAGTACTTC.

The chain couples TRBV4-1 to TRBJ1-2; D is unresolved. Trimming removed 2 bases from V and 6 bases from J, with 4 bases in between. The CDR3 extends over 11 amino acids. Germline CDR1 and CDR2: MGHRA and YSYEKL. CDR3 region: CASSQLDGYTF. The DNA for the CDR3 is TGCGCCAGCAGCCAACTAGATGGCTACACCTTC.

This clone was detected once. This chain connects TRBV11-2 to TRBJ2-7; 7 nucleotides agree with TRBD2. The CDR3 has 14 residues. Trimming took 5 bases from V and 3 from J; bases not matched to a gene: 7. Germline lookup yields CDR1 SGHAT and CDR2 FQNNGV. The CDR3 is CASSRDGGFYEQYF. The DNA for the CDR3 is TGTGCCAGCAGCCGAGACGGGGGGTTCTACGAGCAGTACTTC.

The CDR3 DNA follows: TGTGCCAGCAGCTTGGGACAGGGCAGCACTGAAGCTTTCTTT. This translates into CASSLGQGSTEAFF. The V and J genes are TRBV11-3 and TRBJ1-1, with 9 bases fitting TRBD1. Trimming at V came to 3 bases and at J to 4 bases, leaving 3 bases not matched to a gene. Germline assignment: CDR1 SGHNT and CDR2 YENEEA. This CDR3 has 14 amino acids.

The rearrangement uses TRBV7-9 and TRBJ2-2; 7 nucleotides match TRBD1. The CDR3 consists of 14 residues. CDR1 is SEHNR, CDR2 FQNEAQ, per germline (reference sequence). V gave up 5 bases and J gave up 6 bases; unmatched junction bases: 6. The CDR3 region has the DNA TGTGCCAGCAGCCTCAGGACAGGATCCGGGGAGCTGTTTTTT. It yields the protein CASSLRTGSGELFF.

This chain uses TRBV10-3 with TRBJ2-3; 9 bases are a match to TRBD2. The V gene's germline CDR1 is ENHRY and CDR2 SYGVKD. V gave up 6 bases and J gave up 14 bases; unmatched junction bases: 9. The CDR3 extends over 12 amino acids. CDR3 coding DNA: TGTGCCATCAGCCCCAAAGGTAGCGGGGGGTATTTT. Encoded protein: CAISPKGSGGYF.